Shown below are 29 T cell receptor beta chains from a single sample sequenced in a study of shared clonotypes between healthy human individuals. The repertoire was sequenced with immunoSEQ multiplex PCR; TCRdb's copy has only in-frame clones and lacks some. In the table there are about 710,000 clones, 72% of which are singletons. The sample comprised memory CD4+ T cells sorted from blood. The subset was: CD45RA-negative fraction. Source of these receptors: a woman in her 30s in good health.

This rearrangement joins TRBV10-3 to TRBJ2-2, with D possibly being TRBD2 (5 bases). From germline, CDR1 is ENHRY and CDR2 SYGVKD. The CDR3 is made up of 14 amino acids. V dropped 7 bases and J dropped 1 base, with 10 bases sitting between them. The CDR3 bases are TGTGCCATCACCAACGCGGGGAACACCGGGGAGCTGTTTTTT. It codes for CAITNAGNTGELFF.

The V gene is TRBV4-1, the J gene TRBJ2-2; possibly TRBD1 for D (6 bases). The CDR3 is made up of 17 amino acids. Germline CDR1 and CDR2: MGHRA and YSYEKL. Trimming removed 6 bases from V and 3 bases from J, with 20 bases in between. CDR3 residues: CASRSLLGAGDTGELFF. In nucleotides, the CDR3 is TGCGCCAGCAGATCCTTGCTTGGGGCAGGGGACACCGGGGAGCTGTTTTTT.

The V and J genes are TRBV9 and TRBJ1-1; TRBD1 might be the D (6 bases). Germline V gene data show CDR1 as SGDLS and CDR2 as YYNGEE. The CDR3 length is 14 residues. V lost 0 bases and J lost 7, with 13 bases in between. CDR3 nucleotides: TGTGCCAGCAGCGTAGACAGGGAAAGTGGTGAAGCTTTCTTT. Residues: CASSVDRESGEAFF. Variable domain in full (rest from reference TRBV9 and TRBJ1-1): DSGVTQTPKHLITATGQRVTLRCSPRSGDLSVYWYQQSLDQGLQFLIQYYNGEERAKGNILERFSAQQFPDLHSELNLSSLELGDSALYFCASSVDRESGEAFFGQGTRLTVV.

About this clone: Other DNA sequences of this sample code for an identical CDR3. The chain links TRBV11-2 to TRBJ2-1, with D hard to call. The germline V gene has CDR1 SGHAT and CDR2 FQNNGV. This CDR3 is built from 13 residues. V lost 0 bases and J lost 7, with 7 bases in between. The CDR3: CASSLDLRNEQFF. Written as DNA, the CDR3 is TGTGCCAGCAGCTTAGATTTGAGGAATGAGCAGTTCTTC.

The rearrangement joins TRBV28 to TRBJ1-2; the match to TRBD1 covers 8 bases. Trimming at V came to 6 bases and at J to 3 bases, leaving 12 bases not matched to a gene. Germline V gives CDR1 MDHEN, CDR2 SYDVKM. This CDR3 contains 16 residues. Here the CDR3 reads CASRGAGGEVDYGYTF. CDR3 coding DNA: TGTGCCAGCAGAGGGGCAGGGGGCGAGGTCGACTATGGCTACACCTTC.

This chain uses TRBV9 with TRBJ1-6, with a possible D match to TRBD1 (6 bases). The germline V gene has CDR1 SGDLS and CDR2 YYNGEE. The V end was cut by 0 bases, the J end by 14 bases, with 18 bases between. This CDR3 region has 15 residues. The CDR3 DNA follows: TGTGCCAGCAGCGTAGCTGTGGGACACGGTGGGACCCTCCACTTT. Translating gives CASSVAVGHGGTLHF.

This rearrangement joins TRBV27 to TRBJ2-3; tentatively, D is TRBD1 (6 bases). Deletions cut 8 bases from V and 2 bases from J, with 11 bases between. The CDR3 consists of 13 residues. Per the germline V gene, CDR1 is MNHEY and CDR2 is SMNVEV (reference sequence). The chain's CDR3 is CASGQWNTDTQYF. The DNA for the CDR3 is TGTGCCAGCGGACAGTGGAACACAGATACGCAGTATTTT.

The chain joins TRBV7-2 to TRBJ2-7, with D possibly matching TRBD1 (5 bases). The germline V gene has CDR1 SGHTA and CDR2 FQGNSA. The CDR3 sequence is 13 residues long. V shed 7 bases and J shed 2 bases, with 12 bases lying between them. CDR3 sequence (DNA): TGTGCCAGCATTCCAGGGTACCCCTACGAGCAGTACTTC. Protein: CASIPGYPYEQYF.

The DNA for the CDR3 is TGTGCCAGCAGCTTTATGGGGACAGGGCTCGATACGCAGTATTTT. It yields the protein CASSFMGTGLDTQYF. This chain joins TRBV11-1 and TRBJ2-3, with 9 bases lining up with TRBD1. From germline, CDR1 is SGHAT and CDR2 FQDESV (reference sequence). There are 15 residues in the CDR3. After removal of 3 bases from V and 6 bases from J, the junction contained 7 bases not matched to a gene.

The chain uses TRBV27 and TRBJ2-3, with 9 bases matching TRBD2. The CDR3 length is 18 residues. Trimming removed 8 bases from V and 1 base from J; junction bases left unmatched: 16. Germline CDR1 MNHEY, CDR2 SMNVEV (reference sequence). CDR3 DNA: TGTGCCAGCGCGTTCCGAGGTCGCGGGAGGGCCGGCACAGATACGCAGTATTTT. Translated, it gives CASAFRGRGRAGTDTQYF.

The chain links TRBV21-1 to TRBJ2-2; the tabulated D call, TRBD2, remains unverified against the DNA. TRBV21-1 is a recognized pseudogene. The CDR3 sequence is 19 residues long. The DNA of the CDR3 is TGTGCCAGCAGCGTGGGACGTTCTTGGGGGAGGGTTGGCACCGGGGAGCTGTTTTTT. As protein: CASSVGRSWGRVGTGELFF.

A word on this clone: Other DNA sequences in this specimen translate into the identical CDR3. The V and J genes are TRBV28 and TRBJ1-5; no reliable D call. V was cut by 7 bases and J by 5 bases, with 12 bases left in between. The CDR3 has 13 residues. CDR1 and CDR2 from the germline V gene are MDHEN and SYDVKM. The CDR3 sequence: CASTDPPDQPQHF. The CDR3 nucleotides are TGTGCCAGCACCGATCCACCTGATCAGCCCCAGCATTTT.

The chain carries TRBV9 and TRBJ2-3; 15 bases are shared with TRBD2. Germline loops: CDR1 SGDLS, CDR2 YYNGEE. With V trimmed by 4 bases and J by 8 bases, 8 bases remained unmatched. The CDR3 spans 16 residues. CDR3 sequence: CASSMGLAGGSITQYF. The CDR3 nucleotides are TGTGCCAGCAGCATGGGACTAGCGGGAGGATCGATTACGCAGTATTTT.

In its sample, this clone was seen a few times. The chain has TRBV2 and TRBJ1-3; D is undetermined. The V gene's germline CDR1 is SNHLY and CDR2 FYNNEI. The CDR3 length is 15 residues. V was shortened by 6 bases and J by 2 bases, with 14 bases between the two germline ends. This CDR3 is CASSVHEAPGNTIYF. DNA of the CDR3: TGTGCCAGCAGCGTACATGAGGCCCCTGGAAACACCATATATTTT.

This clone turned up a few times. The CDR3 coding sequence is TGTGCCAGCAGTTCTTTCGCGACCCGTTACGAGCAGTACTTC. Protein: CASSSFATRYEQYF. V usage is TRBV6-1 and J usage is TRBJ2-7; D not resolved. Germline V CDR1 and CDR2: MNHNS, SASEGT. Trimming cost V 5 bases and J 4 bases, with 15 bases left between them. The CDR3 is 14 amino acids.

The CDR3 region is CASRDPNTEAFF. CDR3 DNA sequence: TGTGCCAGTAGGGACCCGAACACTGAAGCTTTCTTT. This sequence joins TRBV7-6 and TRBJ1-1; possibly TRBD1 for D (5 bases). Trimming left V 9 bases short and J 1 base short, with 9 bases between. The CDR3 consists of 12 residues. Germline V lookup: CDR1 SGHVS, CDR2 FNYEAQ. The full variable domain, rest sourced from reference TRBV7-6 and TRBJ1-1, is GAGVSQSPRYKVTKRGQDVALRCDPISGHVSLYWYRQALGQGPEFLTYFNYEAQQDKSGLPNDRFSAERPEGSISTLTIQRTEQRDSAMYRCASRDPNTEAFFGQGTRLTVV.

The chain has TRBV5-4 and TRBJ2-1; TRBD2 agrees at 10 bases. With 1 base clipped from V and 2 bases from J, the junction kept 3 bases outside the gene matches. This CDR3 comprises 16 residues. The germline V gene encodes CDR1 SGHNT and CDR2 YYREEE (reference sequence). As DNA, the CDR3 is TGTGCCAGCAGCTTGACTAGCGGGGCAACCTACAATGAGCAGTTCTTC. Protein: CASSLTSGATYNEQFF.

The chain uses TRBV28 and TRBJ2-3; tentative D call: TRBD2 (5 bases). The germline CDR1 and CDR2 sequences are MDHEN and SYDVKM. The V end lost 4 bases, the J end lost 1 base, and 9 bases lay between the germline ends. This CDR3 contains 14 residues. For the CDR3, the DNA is TGTGCCAGCAGTTCGGCGGAGGGCACAGATACGCAGTATTTT. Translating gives CASSSAEGTDTQYF.

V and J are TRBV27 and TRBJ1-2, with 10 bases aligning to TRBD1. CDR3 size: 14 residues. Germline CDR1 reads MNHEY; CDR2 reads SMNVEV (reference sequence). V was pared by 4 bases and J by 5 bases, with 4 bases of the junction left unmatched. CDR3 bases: TGTGCCAGCAGTTCGGGACAGGGGCGGTATGGCTACACCTTC. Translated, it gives CASSSGQGRYGYTF.

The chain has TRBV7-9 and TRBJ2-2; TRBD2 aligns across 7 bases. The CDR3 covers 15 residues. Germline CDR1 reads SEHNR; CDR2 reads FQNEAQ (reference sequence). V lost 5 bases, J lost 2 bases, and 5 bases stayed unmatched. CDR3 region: CASSLLATNTGELFF. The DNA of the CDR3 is TGTGCCAGCAGCCTACTAGCGACTAACACCGGGGAGCTGTTTTTT.

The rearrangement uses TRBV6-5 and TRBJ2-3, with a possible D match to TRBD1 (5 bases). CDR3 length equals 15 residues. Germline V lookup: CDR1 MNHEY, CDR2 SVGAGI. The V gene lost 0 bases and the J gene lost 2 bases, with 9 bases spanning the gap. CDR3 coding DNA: TGTGCCAGCAGTTACTCGCCGGACAACACAGATACGCAGTATTTT. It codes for CASSYSPDNTDTQYF.

The CDR3 region has the DNA TGTGCCTACCGGCAGGGCCTAACATCCGGGACTGAAGCTTTCTTT. Residues: CAYRQGLTSGTEAFF. This chain joins TRBV6-1 and TRBJ1-1; possible D gene TRBD1, 5 bases. Germline values: CDR1 MNHNS, CDR2 SASEGT. The CDR3 loop spans 15 amino acids. Trimming cost V 11 bases and J 5 bases, with 24 bases left between them.

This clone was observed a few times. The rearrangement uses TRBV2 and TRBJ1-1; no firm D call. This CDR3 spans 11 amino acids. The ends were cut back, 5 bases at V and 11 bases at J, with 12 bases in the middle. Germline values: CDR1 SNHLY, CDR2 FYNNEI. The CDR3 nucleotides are TGTGCCAGCAGTTCGACCGTGGGGGCTTTCTTT. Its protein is CASSSTVGAFF.

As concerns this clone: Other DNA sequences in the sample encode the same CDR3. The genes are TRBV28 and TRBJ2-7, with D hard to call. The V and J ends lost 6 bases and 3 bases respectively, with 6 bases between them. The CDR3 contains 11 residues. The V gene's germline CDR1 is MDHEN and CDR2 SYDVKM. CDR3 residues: CASRRDYEQYF. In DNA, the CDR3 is TGTGCCAGCAGGAGAGACTACGAGCAGTACTTC.

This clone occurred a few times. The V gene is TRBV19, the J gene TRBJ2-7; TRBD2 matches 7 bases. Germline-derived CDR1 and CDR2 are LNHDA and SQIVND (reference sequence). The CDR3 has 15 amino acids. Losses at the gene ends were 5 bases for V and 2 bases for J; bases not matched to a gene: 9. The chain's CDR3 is CASSQYGAGTYEQYF. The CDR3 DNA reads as TGTGCCAGTAGTCAATACGGAGCGGGGACCTACGAGCAGTACTTC.

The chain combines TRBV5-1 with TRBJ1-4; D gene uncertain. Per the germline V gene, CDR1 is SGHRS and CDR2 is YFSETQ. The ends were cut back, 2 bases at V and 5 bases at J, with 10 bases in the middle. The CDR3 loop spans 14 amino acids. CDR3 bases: TGCGCCAGCAGCTTATCAGGTCCAAATGAAAAACTGTTTTTT. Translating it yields CASSLSGPNEKLFF.

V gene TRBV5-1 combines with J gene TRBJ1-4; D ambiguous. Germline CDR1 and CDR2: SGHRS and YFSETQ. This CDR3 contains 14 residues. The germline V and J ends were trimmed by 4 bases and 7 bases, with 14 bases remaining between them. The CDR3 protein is CASSPRSNGEKLFF. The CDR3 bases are TGCGCCAGCAGCCCCCGTTCGAATGGTGAAAAACTGTTTTTT.

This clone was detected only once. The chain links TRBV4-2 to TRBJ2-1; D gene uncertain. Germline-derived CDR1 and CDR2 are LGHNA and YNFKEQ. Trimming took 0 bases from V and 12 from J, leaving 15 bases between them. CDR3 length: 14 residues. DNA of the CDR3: TGTGCCAGCAGCCAAGATAGGATGACCCGGAGGCAGTTCTTC. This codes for CASSQDRMTRRQFF.

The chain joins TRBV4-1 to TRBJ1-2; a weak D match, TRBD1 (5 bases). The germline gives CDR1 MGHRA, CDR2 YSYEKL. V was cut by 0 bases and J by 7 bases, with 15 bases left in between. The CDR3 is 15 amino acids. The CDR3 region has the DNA TGCGCCAGCAGCCAAGATGAAACAGGTCTTGGTGGCTACACCTTC. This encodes CASSQDETGLGGYTF.